What follows is one T cell receptor (beta chain) and its context. Its antigen is unknown. This record belongs to a study of cytomegalovirus exposure and HLA in healthy donors. Turning to the study itself: Samples from HLA-typed donors yielded some 85 million unique TCRs in an early data release.

The CDR3 spans 14 residues. CDR1 is SEHNR and CDR2 is FQNEAQ in the germline V gene (reference sequence). V was shortened by 3 bases and J by 7 bases, with 10 bases between the two germline ends. With 60 Vbeta and 13 Jbeta primers, the PCR was carried out. TCRdb keeps only in-frame clones here, not all; method: immunoSEQ multiplex PCR. This table lists 130,000 or so clones. Notes on the study in general: The dataset shows that most TCR sequences were rare, while some public TCRs occurred in many donors. In a later analysis, TCR beta V- and J-gene trimming was associated with a missense DCLRE1C variant.

The rearrangement uses TRBV7-9 and TRBJ1-6; D might be TRBD1 (5 bases). The clonotype comes from a woman in her thirties or forties in good health and CMV-seronegative. Sequenced: PBMCs. CDR3 nucleotide sequence: TGTGCCAGCAGCTTGGACATCTTAAATTCACCCCTCCACTTT. Protein sequence: CASSLDILNSPLHF.